These T cell receptor beta chains were read from a single sample in a study of blood T cell repertoires in COVID-19. Generated by immunoSEQ multiplex PCR, the TCRdb table keeps only in-frame clones and is missing some. Of roughly 6,100 clones in the sample, 91% were seen once. The sequencing input was peripheral blood. These receptors all come from a human donor in a cohort sampled during active COVID-19. The CDR3 runs from the conserved cysteine through the conserved F or W. Expanded clones get a size class; other rows say once, few or many, or leave the size out.

j_call | clone_size | v_call | cdr3_aa
TRBJ2-2 | . | TRBV9 | CASSVAAGTNTGELFF
TRBJ2-7 | once | TRBV20-1 | CSASRTGGIYEQYF
TRBJ2-1 | once | TRBV5-1 | CASSLVISGSVGYNEQFF
TRBJ2-1 | . | TRBV6-2/TRBV6-3 | CASSHWGGRADNEQFF
TRBJ2-7 | . | TRBV5-6 | CASSLGGDRDEQYF
TRBJ2-2 | . | TRBV30 | CAWSGGYMAGELFF
TRBJ2-3 | . | TRBV18 | CASSPGTSSPTDTQYF
TRBJ2-1 | . | TRBV4-3 | CASSQDLQGNEQFF
TRBJ2-7 | . | TRBV9 | CASSAGTGGFYEQYF
TRBJ2-3 | . | TRBV7-8 | CASSPRLAGVGDTQYF
TRBJ1-4 | . | TRBV6-6 | CATRGVNEKLFF
TRBJ2-7 | once | TRBV4-3 | CASSQSGGMSYEQYF
TRBJ2-3 | . | TRBV25-1 | CASMGQGVSTQYF
TRBJ1-2 | . | TRBV28 | CASSLPGVYGYTF
TRBJ2-3 | . | TRBV7-8 | CASSSRGQGLTDTQYF
TRBJ2-5 | . | TRBV5-1 | CASSWGDRGSETQYF
TRBJ1-5 | . | TRBV6-2/TRBV6-3 | CASSLQGNGNQPQHF
TRBJ1-1 | . | TRBV18 | CASSPTGGSTEAFF
TRBJ1-5 | once | TRBV28 | CASRANQPQHF
TRBJ2-3 | . | TRBV5-1 | CASSLEVDSMGDTQYF
TRBJ2-7 | . | TRBV19 | CASSMGGYEQYF
TRBJ2-3 | . | TRBV7-3 | CASSPGLPTDTQYF
TRBJ1-3 | . | TRBV11-1 | CASSLGTGHGNTIYF
TRBJ1-4 | . | TRBV5-1 | CASSLDSGEKLFF
TRBJ2-5 | . | TRBV28 | CASSPLRRDRGKETQYF
TRBJ2-5 | . | TRBV10-3 | CAISEGGTETQYF
TRBJ1-3 | . | TRBV6-6 | CASRSRGEIGNTIYF
TRBJ2-2 | . | TRBV5-1 | CASSRGGANTGELFF
TRBJ2-3 | once | TRBV19 | CASSIRTGGTDTQYF
TRBJ2-3 | . | TRBV6-6 | CASSYTRGGRVQYF
TRBJ2-5 | . | TRBV7-9 | CASSLGLTNVETQYF
TRBJ2-7 | . | TRBV5-5 | CASIGTVSSYEQYF
TRBJ2-3 | . | TRBV2 | CASTIGGGESDTQYF
TRBJ2-7 | . | TRBV28 | CASSGMGLGIHEQYF
TRBJ2-1 | . | TRBV19 | CASSIRTSGHYNEQFF
TRBJ1-2 | . | TRBV10-3 | CAISRNPDTVLDGYTF
TRBJ2-7 | . | TRBV11-1 | CASSSLGDSPYEQYF
TRBJ2-3 | . | TRBV28 | CASSPTTSGRTDTQYF
TRBJ2-2 | . | TRBV5-1 | CASSLLAGETGELFF
TRBJ2-2 | . | TRBV5-1 | CASSSRASGSGAVAGELFF
TRBJ2-7 | . | TRBV6-1 | CASSERTYYEQYF
TRBJ1-1 | . | TRBV6-5 | CASSYSQGGTEAFF
TRBJ2-5 | . | TRBV5-1 | CASSTGQTRETQYF
TRBJ2-3 | . | TRBV28 | CASSFRREGPGTDTQYF
TRBJ1-6 | . | TRBV4-3 | CASSQAPGQGQSPLHF
TRBJ1-1 | . | TRBV4-3 | CASSQGGNTPDTEAFF
TRBJ2-7 | . | TRBV28 | CASKREGLLYEQYF
TRBJ2-7 | . | TRBV9 | CASSREHSYEQYF
TRBJ2-1 | few | TRBV7-6 | CASSRATGALDEQFF
TRBJ2-5 | . | TRBV5-4 | CASSQGEETQYF
TRBJ2-4 | . | TRBV28 | CASSSWTSGAENIQYF